Below are 30 T cell receptor beta chains sequenced from a single sample in a study of cytomegalovirus exposure and HLA in healthy donors. The PCR contained 60 Vbeta and 13 Jbeta primers. Profiling relied on immunoSEQ multiplex PCR, and the TCRdb table lists in-frame clones only, not all of them. The sample's table shows 30,000 to 35,000 clones. Source material: PBMCs. These receptors were taken from a man aged 40-50 years in good health and CMV-seronegative.

This chain joins TRBV25-1 and TRBJ2-3; tentatively, D is TRBD2 (6 bases). Germline loops: CDR1 MGHDK, CDR2 SYGVNS. Deletions cut 0 bases from V and 1 base from J, with 11 bases between. The CDR3 spans 16 residues. In DNA, the CDR3 is TGTGCCAGCAGTGAATATCACTGGGAGGGCACAGATACGCAGTATTTT. Residues: CASSEYHWEGTDTQYF.

The chain recombines TRBV19 with TRBJ1-1; no reliable D call. V lost 7 bases, J lost 0 bases, and 9 bases lay in between. This CDR3 region has 13 residues. Germline V gene lookup returns CDR1 LNHDA and CDR2 SQIVND (reference sequence). The CDR3 DNA reads as TGTGCCAGTACCCAACATATGAACACTGAAGCTTTCTTT. It specifies CASTQHMNTEAFF. The full variable domain, its missing parts supplied by reference TRBV19 and TRBJ1-1, is DGGITQSPKYLFRKEGQNVTLSCEQNLNHDAMYWYRQDPGQGLRLIYYSQIVNDFQKGDIAEGYSVSREKKESFPLTVTSAQKNPTAFYLCASTQHMNTEAFFGQGTRLTVV.

This chain links TRBV25-1 with TRBJ2-5; 9 positions match TRBD1. The DNA end favors TRBJ2-7, so the J call may be wrong. In germline, CDR1 is MGHDK, CDR2 SYGVNS. This CDR3 has 15 residues. The CDR3 spells CASSAAGTGTYEQYF. The DNA for the CDR3 is TGTGCCAGCAGTGCCGCCGGGACAGGGACCTACGAGCAGTACTTC.

V gene TRBV6-6 combines with J gene TRBJ2-3, with D possibly being TRBD2 (6 bases). V was shortened by 4 bases and J by 5 bases, with 19 bases between the two germline ends. From germline, CDR1 is MNHNY and CDR2 SVGAGI (reference sequence). The CDR3 spans 16 residues. This chain's CDR3 is CASSSRDWRWIDTQYF. The CDR3 coding sequence is TGTGCCAGCAGTTCCCGGGACTGGAGGTGGATAGATACGCAGTATTTT.

The chain couples TRBV6-1 to TRBJ2-7; 8 bases align to TRBD1. The CDR3 consists of 13 residues. Germline lookup yields CDR1 MNHNS and CDR2 SASEGT. V lost 7 bases to trimming and J lost 4 bases; unmatched junction nucleotides: 6. The CDR3 bases are TGTGCCAGCAAGGAGGGACAGGCGTACGAGCAGTACTTC. This translates into CASKEGQAYEQYF.

The rearrangement links TRBV6-6 to TRBJ1-1; TRBD1 is a possible D gene (6 bases). The CDR3 spans 13 residues. The germline gives CDR1 MNHNY, CDR2 SVGAGI (reference sequence). Deletions cut 2 bases from V and 9 bases from J, with 13 bases between. CDR3 DNA sequence: TGTGCCAGCAGTTACCTCCGGACAGAGAAAGCTTTCTTT. Its protein product is CASSYLRTEKAFF.

The chain joins TRBV29-1 to TRBJ1-1, with D maybe TRBD1 (6 bases). The CDR3 consists of 12 residues. Germline assignment: CDR1 SQVTM and CDR2 ANQGSEA. The ends were cut back, 3 bases at V and 8 bases at J, with 13 bases in the middle. CDR3 coding DNA: TGCAGCGTTGATAAGGCAGGGGTCGAAGCTTTCTTT. It specifies CSVDKAGVEAFF.

The CDR3 DNA follows: TGTGCCAGCAGCTCACTCCGGGACAGGCCCTACGAGCAGTACTTC. Encoded protein: CASSSLRDRPYEQYF. The chain recombines TRBV28 with TRBJ2-7; 8 bases map to TRBD1. J was trimmed by 2 bases and V by 6 bases; bases with no gene match: 9. Germline V CDR1 and CDR2: MDHEN, SYDVKM. The CDR3 consists of 15 residues. Looking up the rest from reference TRBV28 and TRBJ2-7 gives the full variable domain: DVKVTQSSRYLVKRTGEKVFLECVQDMDHENMFWYRQDPGLGLRLIYFSYDVKMKEKGDIPEGYSVSREKKERFSLILESASTNQTSMYLCASSSLRDRPYEQYFGPGTRLTVT.

The genes are TRBV7-2 and TRBJ1-1; D gene ambiguous. The CDR3 has 15 amino acids. Germline CDR1 and CDR2: SGHTA and FQGNSA. Between the trimmed V and J ends, which lost 6 bases and 2 bases, there was a span of 16 bases. CDR3 DNA: TGTGCCAGCAGTTTATCTGGCGCAGGAAACACTGAAGCTTTCTTT. Amino acids: CASSLSGAGNTEAFF.

The CDR3 nucleotides read TGCGCCAGCACCTCCTCTGGAAACACCATATATTTT. Its translation is CASTSSGNTIYF. This chain joins TRBV5-1 and TRBJ1-3, with no clear D. The CDR3 spans 12 residues. The germline V gene has CDR1 SGHRS and CDR2 YFSETQ. Deletions cut 6 bases from V and 0 bases from J, with 4 bases between.

V gene TRBV29-1 combines with J gene TRBJ2-2; D might be TRBD2 (6 bases). The CDR3 consists of 15 residues. The germline CDR1 and CDR2 sequences are SQVTM and ANQGSEA. V was clipped by 7 bases and J by 1 base, with 16 bases between them. In DNA, the CDR3 is TGCAGCGGGCGGGGCGGTAGCGGGAACACCGGGGAGCTGTTTTTT. Translated, it gives CSGRGGSGNTGELFF.

This chain joins TRBV5-1 and TRBJ2-7; maybe TRBD2 (6 bases). Looked up from germline, CDR1 is SGHRS and CDR2 is YFSETQ. Trimming took 6 bases from V and 5 from J, leaving 21 bases between them. The CDR3 covers 15 residues. The CDR3 DNA sequence: TGCGCCAGCACCAACGCGGCCGGGAGTCCCAACGAGCAGTACTTC. Protein: CASTNAAGSPNEQYF.

This chain connects TRBV4-1 to TRBJ2-3, with TRBD2 matching over 11 bases. Germline V gene sequence: CDR1 MGHRA, CDR2 YSYEKL. This CDR3 contains 18 residues. The trim removed 1 base at V and 4 bases at J, leaving 10 bases unmatched. CDR3 bases: TGCGCCAGCAGCCAAGGTCTGGCTAGCGGGAGGAAATCAGATACGCAGTATTTT. Amino acid sequence: CASSQGLASGRKSDTQYF.

The chain couples TRBV5-1 to TRBJ2-4; D remains ambiguous. Germline CDR1 SGHRS, CDR2 YFSETQ. This CDR3 contains 14 residues. Trimming left V 4 bases short and J 5 bases short, with 13 bases between. CDR3 coding DNA: TGCGCCAGCAGCCCGGAGACGGCTCAAAACATTCAGTACTTC. The encoded protein is CASSPETAQNIQYF.

J is TRBJ2-5 and V is TRBV6-6, with D perhaps TRBD2 (5 bases). Germline V gene data show CDR1 as MNHNY and CDR2 as SVGAGI (reference sequence). CDR3 length: 11 amino acids. Trimming shortened V by 8 bases and J by 5 bases, and 9 bases separated the two germline ends. The CDR3 loop reads CASAPGETQYF. CDR3 bases: TGTGCCAGCGCACCGGGGGAGACCCAGTACTTC.

The J gene is TRBJ1-3, the V gene TRBV15; TRBD1 is a possible D gene (5 bases). V shed 4 bases and J shed 0 bases, with 22 bases lying between them. The CDR3 is 19 residues long. Germline CDR1 LNHNV, CDR2 YYDKDF (reference sequence). CDR3 sequence: CATSTMRYSGLRSGNTIYF. The CDR3 coding sequence is TGTGCCACCAGCACGATGCGTTACTCGGGACTCCGCTCTGGAAACACCATATATTTT.

The J gene is TRBJ2-4, the V gene TRBV6-5; tentatively, D is TRBD2 (5 bases). This CDR3 spans 15 amino acids. Trimming left V 2 bases short and J 2 bases short, with 10 bases between. Germline CDR1 is MNHEY and CDR2 is SVGAGI. The chain's CDR3 is CASSYSPGTKNIQYF. CDR3 nucleotide sequence: TGTGCCAGCAGTTACAGTCCCGGGACCAAAAACATTCAGTACTTC.

The V gene is TRBV19, the J gene TRBJ2-7; a weak D match, TRBD1 (6 bases). V was clipped by 5 bases and J by 2 bases, with 13 bases between them. Germline assignment: CDR1 LNHDA and CDR2 SQIVND (reference sequence). This CDR3 has 14 amino acids. CDR3 sequence: CASSSQGKAYEQYF. CDR3 sequence (DNA): TGTGCCAGTAGTTCCCAGGGGAAGGCCTACGAGCAGTACTTC.

The rearrangement uses TRBV5-1 and TRBJ1-2; 9 positions agree with TRBD1. Germline CDR1 and CDR2: SGHRS and YFSETQ. Trimming at V came to 5 bases and at J to 8 bases, leaving 10 bases not matched to a gene. CDR3 length equals 14 residues. CDR3 protein: CASRSGTGTGGYTF. CDR3 sequence (DNA): TGCGCCAGCAGATCCGGGACAGGGACTGGCGGCTACACCTTC.

This chain connects TRBV30 to TRBJ1-1, with D unclear. Trimming cost V 2 bases and J 7 bases, with 11 bases left between them. The CDR3 length is 12 residues. Germline V lookup: CDR1 GTSNPN, CDR2 SVGIG (reference sequence). CDR3 DNA sequence: TGTGCCTGGAGTACGGTCGGACTTGAAGCTTTCTTT. Translating it yields CAWSTVGLEAFF.

The V gene is TRBV9, the J gene TRBJ2-5; TRBD2 might be the D (6 bases). The CDR3 has 12 amino acids. Germline V gene data show CDR1 as SGDLS and CDR2 as YYNGEE. V was clipped by 3 bases and J by 4 bases, with 7 bases between them. The CDR3 DNA reads as TGTGCCAGCAGCGGAGCGGGAGAGACCCAGTACTTC. Its protein product is CASSGAGETQYF.

About this clone itself: Germline and junction disagree at one end, which may indicate a read error. The genes are TRBV29-1 and TRBJ2-3; the D gene is possibly TRBD2 (6 bases). CDR1 SQVTM and CDR2 ANQGSEA come from the germline V gene. CDR3 length: 14 amino acids. The CDR3 DNA follows: TGCAGCGTTGAGTTGGCGGGGAACCAGGATAAGCAGTATTTT. It encodes CSVELAGNQDKQYF.

This chain uses TRBV18 with TRBJ2-7; D remains unclear. CDR1 is KGHSH and CDR2 is LQKENI in the germline V gene. This CDR3 is 14 amino acids long. Trimming cost V 3 bases and J 2 bases, with 11 bases left between them. The CDR3 loop is CASSPNTDTYEQYF. The CDR3 nucleotides read TGTGCCAGCTCACCGAATACAGATACCTACGAGCAGTACTTC.

This sequence joins TRBV19 and TRBJ1-2, with D tentatively TRBD1 (6 bases). CDR3 length: 16 amino acids. CDR1 and CDR2 from the germline V gene are LNHDA and SQIVND (reference sequence). Trimming left V 0 bases short and J 9 bases short, with 20 bases between. The CDR3 region has the DNA TGTGCCAGTAGTATAGATGCGTTGGCAGGGGCTGGCAGCTACACCTTC. The encoded protein is CASSIDALAGAGSYTF.

The V and J genes are TRBV4-3 and TRBJ2-3; 10 bases match TRBD1. This CDR3 is built from 17 residues. Germline CDR1 reads LGHNA; CDR2 reads YSLEER. Trimming cost V 0 bases and J 4 bases; bases outside gene matches: 7. CDR3 DNA sequence: TGCGCCAGCAGCCAAGAGCCGACAGGGGGCCTTCCAGATACGCAGTATTTT. This codes for CASSQEPTGGLPDTQYF.

The V gene is TRBV2, the J gene TRBJ2-3; 14 bases line up with TRBD2. There are 16 residues in the CDR3. Germline loops: CDR1 SNHLY, CDR2 FYNNEI. The J segment lost 6 bases and the V segment lost 5 bases, leaving 7 bases of the junction unmatched. CDR3 amino acids: CASSPGLAGGGDTQYF. The CDR3 DNA is TGTGCCAGCAGTCCCGGACTAGCGGGAGGTGGTGATACGCAGTATTTT.

The chain carries TRBV29-1 and TRBJ2-7, with TRBD2 matching over 8 bases. J was trimmed by 7 bases and V by 7 bases; bases with no gene match: 12. This CDR3 is 13 amino acids long. Germline assignment: CDR1 SQVTM and CDR2 ANQGSEA. The CDR3 protein is CSASSGAEREQYF. For the CDR3, the DNA is TGCAGCGCCAGTAGCGGGGCCGAGCGTGAGCAGTACTTC.

The V and J genes are TRBV4-2 and TRBJ2-5, with TRBD2 identical over 8 bases. Per germline, CDR1 LGHNA and CDR2 YNFKEQ. CDR3 length: 16 residues. J gave up 5 bases and V 4 bases, and 12 bases lay outside the gene matches. The CDR3 nucleotides are TGTGCCAGCAGCCCCCCGCGGCTAGCGGGCATGGAGACCCAGTACTTC. Translated: CASSPPRLAGMETQYF.

The V call is TRBV28, the J call TRBJ2-7; D is ambiguous. The CDR3 is 12 residues long. CDR1 is MDHEN, CDR2 SYDVKM, per germline. V dropped 5 bases and J dropped 4 bases, with 9 bases sitting between them. The CDR3 DNA reads TGTGCCAGCAGTGCCCTTCTATACGAGCAGTACTTC. This translates into CASSALLYEQYF.

The J gene is TRBJ2-1, the V gene TRBV28, with 10 bases aligning to TRBD1. The ends lost 3 bases at V and 10 bases at J; junction bases unmatched: 9. The CDR3 spans 15 residues. Germline assignment: CDR1 MDHEN and CDR2 SYDVKM. CDR3 nucleotides: TGTGCCAGCAGTTTGGGTCTTGGGACAGGGGTAGAGCAGTTCTTC. This codes for CASSLGLGTGVEQFF.